This TCR beta chain was captured in a study of CD8 T cells in Susac syndrome. Patients having Susac syndrome satisfied recently defined diagnostic criteria for definite or probable disease. Reverse transcription used about 0.45 to 1 ug RNA and random hexamers. TCRdb reprocessed the immunoSEQ multiplex PCR reads with MiXCR, giving one entry per CDR3 protein. The table includes roughly 250,000 distinct CDR3 sequences, 90% to 97% detected once. CDR3 length: 16 residues. V lost 4 bases and J 3 bases, leaving 14 bases between the germline ends. Germline CDR1 is SGHRS and CDR2 is YFSETQ. V usage is TRBV5-1 and J usage is TRBJ2-6; a weak D match, TRBD1 (6 bases). The specimen was CD4+ T cells from PBMCs. The clonotype originates from a human donor with Susac syndrome. The CDR3 is CASSLSGARGANVLTF. CDR3 DNA sequence: TGCGCCAGCAGCCTGTCAGGGGCCCGTGGGGCCAACGTCCTGACTTTC.